This TCR beta chain was obtained from a study of Ad26.COV2.S vaccination and SARS-CoV-2 variants (dated by TCRdb to the early 2020s). The study in broad terms: Vaccine-arm donors came from COV1001, a multicentre, randomized, double-blind, placebo-controlled phase I-IIa trial of Ad26.COV2.S in healthy adults. Ad26.COV2.S was administered intramuscularly at a dose of 5x10^10 or 1x10^11 viral particles, either as one shot or as two shots given 56 days apart. The TCR-sequenced set comprised around 30 samples: approximately 19 Ad26.COV2.S vaccine recipients, 5 placebo recipients and 8 SARS-CoV-2 convalescent individuals. Participants in the trial were split at random into five groups of five each, receiving low-dose or high-dose Ad26.COV2.S once or twice, or else placebo on both occasions. Throughout the experiments and outcome assessment, investigators stayed blinded to trial group allocation. The specificity and breadth of SARS-CoV-2-reactive T cell receptors after Ad26.COV2.S vaccination were assessed by TCRbeta repertoire sequencing. Overall study results and their limits: It was noted by the authors that total T cell responses may have been underestimated by the TCR breadth and depth analyses. Spike-specific TCR breadth was higher in Ad26.COV2.S recipients than in placebo recipients (P = 0.0014). The study lacked the statistical power to compare responses across vaccine doses or regimens. After vaccination, substantial breadth of spike-specific CD8+ and CD4+ T cell responses was reported. Non-spike TCR breadth was comparable between vaccine and placebo recipients, consistent with the vaccine containing only spike.

Notes on this clone: Its antigen is still unknown. Nothing much larger sits one base from this clone, and base qualities are not available.

Counted from cysteine to phenylalanine, this CDR3 has 17 amino acids. Left in the record is the CDR3 DNA by itself, 51 bases read in frame from the first base. The germline V gene (reference sequence) gives CDR1 as LNHDA and CDR2 as SQIVND. V lost 4 bases and J lost 4 bases, and the count of bases not matched to a germline gene is 13. What this sample's treatment or condition label stands for: some 20 received Ad26.COV2.S at low or high dose, single or two shots; 5 received placebo; per-sample allocation not given. For vaccine and placebo recipients, repertoires were sequenced using samples collected on day 63 after the first injection. Cohort 1b enrolled roughly 25 adults aged 18-55 years at a single site in Boston, USA, between 29 July and 7 August 2020. Ad26.COV2.S consisted of a replication-incompetent adenovirus type 26 vector by which a prefusion-stabilized SARS-CoV-2 spike protein from the original Wuhan strain was expressed.

TCRbeta CDR3 regions were sequenced with the immunoSEQ Assay. After extraction, genomic DNA underwent amplification by bias-controlled multiplex PCR, followed by high-throughput sequencing. Concerning the study's data processing: To quantify the absolute abundance of every unique TCRbeta CDR3 region, sequences were collapsed and filtered. Usable DNA was measured by amplifying reference genes present in all nucleated cells, and TCRbeta template counts were normalized to that usable DNA to estimate T cell fraction. Repertoire TCRs were annotated as SARS-CoV-2-specific when V gene, CDR3 amino acid sequence and J gene were exactly matched to a known reactive TCR set. The reference SARS-CoV-2 TCR set came from MIRA and was filtered for enrichment in COVID-19-positive ImmuneCODE repertoires, removing public or cross-reactive TCRs. Using the MIRA antigens, annotated TCRs were further analysed by specific ORF or by position within an ORF. Breadth was defined as annotated unique rearrangements over total unique productive rearrangements; depth was the summed frequency of those rearrangements. Two-sided Wilcoxon rank-sum tests were applied when comparing TCR breadth between groups. This immuneACCESS table, as held by TCRdb, lists in-frame sequences with V and J called but not all clones. Of the missing ones, under half trace to an unresolved V gene in checked studies; the others have no known cause. That table supplies the V and J calls and clone size; D and trimming were determined from the DNA. A total of a few hundred thousand clones appear in this sample, around four fifths of them only once. The top ten constitute approximately 7% of the sample.

The TCR comes from a person between 18 and 65 years old who received the Ad26.COV2.S COVID-19 vaccine or a placebo. The sequenced sample was peripheral blood, obtained in a trial of Ad26.COV2.S vaccine versus placebo. Here the chain combines TRBV19 and TRBJ1-2; TRBD1 aligns with 9 central bases. The base sequence is TGTGCCAGTAGTACCCGGGGACAGGGCAGTATAGGCTATGGCTACACCTTC. This translates into CASSTRGQGSIGYGYTF.